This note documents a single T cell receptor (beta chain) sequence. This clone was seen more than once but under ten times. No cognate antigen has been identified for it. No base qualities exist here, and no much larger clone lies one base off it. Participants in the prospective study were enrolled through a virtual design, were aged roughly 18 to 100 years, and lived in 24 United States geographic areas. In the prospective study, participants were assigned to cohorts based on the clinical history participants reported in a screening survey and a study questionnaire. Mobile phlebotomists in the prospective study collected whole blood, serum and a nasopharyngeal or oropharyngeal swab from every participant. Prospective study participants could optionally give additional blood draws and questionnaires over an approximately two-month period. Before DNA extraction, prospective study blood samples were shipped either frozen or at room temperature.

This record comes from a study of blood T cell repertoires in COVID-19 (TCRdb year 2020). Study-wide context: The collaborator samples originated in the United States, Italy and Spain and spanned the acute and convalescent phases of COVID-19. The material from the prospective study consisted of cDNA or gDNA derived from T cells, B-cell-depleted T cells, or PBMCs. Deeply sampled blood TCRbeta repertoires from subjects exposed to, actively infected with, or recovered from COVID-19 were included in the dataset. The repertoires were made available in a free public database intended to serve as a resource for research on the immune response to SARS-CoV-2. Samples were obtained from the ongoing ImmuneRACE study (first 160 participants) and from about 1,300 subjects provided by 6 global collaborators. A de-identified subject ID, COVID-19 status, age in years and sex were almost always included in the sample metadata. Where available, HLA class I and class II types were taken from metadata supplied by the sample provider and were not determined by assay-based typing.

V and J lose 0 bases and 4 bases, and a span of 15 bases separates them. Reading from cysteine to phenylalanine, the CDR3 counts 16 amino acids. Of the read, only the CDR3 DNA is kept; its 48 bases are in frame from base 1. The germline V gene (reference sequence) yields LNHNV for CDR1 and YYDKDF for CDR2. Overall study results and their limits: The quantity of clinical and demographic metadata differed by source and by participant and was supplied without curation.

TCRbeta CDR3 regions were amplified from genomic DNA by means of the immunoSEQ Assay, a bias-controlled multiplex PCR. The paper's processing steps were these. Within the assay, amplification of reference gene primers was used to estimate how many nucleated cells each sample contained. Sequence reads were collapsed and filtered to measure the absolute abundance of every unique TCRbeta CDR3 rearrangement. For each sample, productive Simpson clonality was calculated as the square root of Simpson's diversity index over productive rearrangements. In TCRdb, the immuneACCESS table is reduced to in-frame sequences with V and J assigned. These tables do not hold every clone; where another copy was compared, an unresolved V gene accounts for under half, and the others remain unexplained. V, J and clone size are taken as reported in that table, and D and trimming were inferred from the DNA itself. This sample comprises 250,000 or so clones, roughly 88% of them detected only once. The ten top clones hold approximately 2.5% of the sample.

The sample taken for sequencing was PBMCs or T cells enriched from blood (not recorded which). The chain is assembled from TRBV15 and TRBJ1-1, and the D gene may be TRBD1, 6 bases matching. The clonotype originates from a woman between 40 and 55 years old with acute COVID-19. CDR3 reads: CATSRDPGGRGTEAFF. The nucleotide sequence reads TGTGCCACCAGCAGAGATCCGGGGGGCAGGGGCACTGAAGCTTTCTTT.